The 10 T cell receptor beta chains below were found in one sample sequenced in a study of T cell responses to AZD1222 COVID-19 vaccine. Repertoires were generated with immunoSEQ multiplex PCR, while TCRdb's copy carries only in-frame clones and drops some. The sample has nearly 110,000 clones, about 93% seen once. Material: peripheral blood, obtained 28 days after the second AZD1222 dose. The receptors stem from an adult who received the AZD1222 COVID-19 vaccine.

The chain uses TRBV12-5 and TRBJ2-1; D gene unclear. Germline loops: CDR1 LGHNT, CDR2 FRNRAP. The CDR3 runs 11 residues. V was trimmed by 3 bases and J by 10 bases, leaving 7 bases between them. The CDR3 is CASGFEWEQFF. CDR3 nucleotide sequence: TGTGCTAGTGGTTTTGAGTGGGAGCAGTTCTTC. The full variable domain, rest sourced from reference TRBV12-5 and TRBJ2-1, is DARVTQTPRHKVTEMGQEVTMRCQPILGHNTVFWYRQTMMQGLELLAYFRNRAPLDDSGMPKDRFSAEMPDATLATLKIQPSEPRDSAVYFCASGFEWEQFFGPGTRLTVL.

V is TRBV4-1 and J is TRBJ1-6; TRBD1 aligns across 9 bases. The CDR3 runs to 17 residues. J was trimmed by 7 bases and V by 4 bases; bases with no gene match: 11. Germline assignment: CDR1 MGHRA and CDR2 YSYEKL. As DNA, the CDR3 is TGCGCCAGCAGCCTTCTCGGGAACAGGGGGCAGAATTCACCCCTCCACTTT. It codes for CASSLLGNRGQNSPLHF.

This clone has only one observation. The gene calls are TRBV29-1 and TRBJ2-3; the D is unclear. Germline V CDR1 and CDR2: SQVTM, ANQGSEA. The CDR3 loop spans 13 amino acids. V was shortened by 6 bases and J by 0 bases, with 10 bases between the two germline ends. The chain's CDR3 is CSVRASSTDTQYF. CDR3 nucleotide sequence: TGCAGCGTACGGGCAAGTAGCACAGATACGCAGTATTTT.

The chain is built from TRBV28 and TRBJ2-2; D remains ambiguous. Germline lookup yields CDR1 MDHEN and CDR2 SYDVKM. CDR3 length: 15 amino acids. V dropped 1 base and J dropped 1 base, with 7 bases sitting between them. The CDR3 protein is CASSLYDGNTGELFF. The CDR3 nucleotides are TGTGCCAGCAGTTTATATGACGGGAACACCGGGGAGCTGTTTTTT.

This sequence joins TRBV9 and TRBJ2-7; D uncertain. V was cut by 0 bases and J by 0 bases, with 10 bases left in between. CDR3 size: 15 residues. CDR1 and CDR2 from the germline V gene are SGDLS and YYNGEE. The CDR3 loop is CASSVGGRSSYEQYF. The DNA for the CDR3 is TGTGCCAGCAGCGTAGGAGGACGGAGCTCCTACGAGCAGTACTTC.

The rearrangement joins TRBV27 to TRBJ2-7; 10 positions agree with TRBD2. V trimming: 5 bases; J trimming: 5 bases; junction bases outside the gene matches: 6. The CDR3 contains 14 residues. CDR1 and CDR2 (germline): MNHEY, SMNVEV (reference sequence). CDR3 in amino acids: CASSNGLAADEQYF. The CDR3 nucleotides are TGTGCCAGCAGTAACGGACTAGCGGCGGACGAGCAGTACTTC.

The rearrangement joins TRBV5-8 to TRBJ1-4, with D tentatively TRBD1 (5 bases). This CDR3 region has 17 residues. Trimming stripped 4 bases from V and 0 bases from J, with 16 bases between. Germline V gives CDR1 SGHTS, CDR2 YDEGEE. In DNA, the CDR3 is TGTGCCAGCAGCCCGGGGGAGGGATCGGCAACTAATGAAAAACTGTTTTTT. Protein: CASSPGEGSATNEKLFF.

This clone was found once. The chain couples TRBV11-1 to TRBJ1-1, with D uncertain. CDR1 is SGHAT and CDR2 is FQDESV in the germline V gene (reference sequence). The CDR3 contains 14 residues. Deletions cut 0 bases from V and 1 base from J, with 6 bases between. CDR3 sequence (DNA): TGTGCCAGCAGCTTAGCGCTAGCGAACACTGAAGCTTTCTTT. Amino acid sequence: CASSLALANTEAFF.

The chain is built from TRBV18 and TRBJ2-3; possibly TRBD2 for D (5 bases). The germline V gene has CDR1 KGHSH and CDR2 LQKENI. This CDR3 contains 14 residues. Between the trimmed V and J ends, which lost 6 bases and 3 bases, there was a span of 13 bases. CDR3 sequence: CASSRLAQTDTQYF. The CDR3, as DNA: TGTGCCAGCTCGAGGCTAGCTCAGACAGATACGCAGTATTTT.

The chain uses TRBV5-4 and TRBJ1-1; D is perhaps TRBD1 (6 bases). From germline, CDR1 is SGHNT and CDR2 YYREEE (reference sequence). V was shortened by 6 bases and J by 0 bases, with 12 bases between the two germline ends. The CDR3 runs to 14 residues. In nucleotides, the CDR3 is TGTGCCAGCACCCGTCAGGGGATGAACACTGAAGCTTTCTTT. Amino acids: CASTRQGMNTEAFF.